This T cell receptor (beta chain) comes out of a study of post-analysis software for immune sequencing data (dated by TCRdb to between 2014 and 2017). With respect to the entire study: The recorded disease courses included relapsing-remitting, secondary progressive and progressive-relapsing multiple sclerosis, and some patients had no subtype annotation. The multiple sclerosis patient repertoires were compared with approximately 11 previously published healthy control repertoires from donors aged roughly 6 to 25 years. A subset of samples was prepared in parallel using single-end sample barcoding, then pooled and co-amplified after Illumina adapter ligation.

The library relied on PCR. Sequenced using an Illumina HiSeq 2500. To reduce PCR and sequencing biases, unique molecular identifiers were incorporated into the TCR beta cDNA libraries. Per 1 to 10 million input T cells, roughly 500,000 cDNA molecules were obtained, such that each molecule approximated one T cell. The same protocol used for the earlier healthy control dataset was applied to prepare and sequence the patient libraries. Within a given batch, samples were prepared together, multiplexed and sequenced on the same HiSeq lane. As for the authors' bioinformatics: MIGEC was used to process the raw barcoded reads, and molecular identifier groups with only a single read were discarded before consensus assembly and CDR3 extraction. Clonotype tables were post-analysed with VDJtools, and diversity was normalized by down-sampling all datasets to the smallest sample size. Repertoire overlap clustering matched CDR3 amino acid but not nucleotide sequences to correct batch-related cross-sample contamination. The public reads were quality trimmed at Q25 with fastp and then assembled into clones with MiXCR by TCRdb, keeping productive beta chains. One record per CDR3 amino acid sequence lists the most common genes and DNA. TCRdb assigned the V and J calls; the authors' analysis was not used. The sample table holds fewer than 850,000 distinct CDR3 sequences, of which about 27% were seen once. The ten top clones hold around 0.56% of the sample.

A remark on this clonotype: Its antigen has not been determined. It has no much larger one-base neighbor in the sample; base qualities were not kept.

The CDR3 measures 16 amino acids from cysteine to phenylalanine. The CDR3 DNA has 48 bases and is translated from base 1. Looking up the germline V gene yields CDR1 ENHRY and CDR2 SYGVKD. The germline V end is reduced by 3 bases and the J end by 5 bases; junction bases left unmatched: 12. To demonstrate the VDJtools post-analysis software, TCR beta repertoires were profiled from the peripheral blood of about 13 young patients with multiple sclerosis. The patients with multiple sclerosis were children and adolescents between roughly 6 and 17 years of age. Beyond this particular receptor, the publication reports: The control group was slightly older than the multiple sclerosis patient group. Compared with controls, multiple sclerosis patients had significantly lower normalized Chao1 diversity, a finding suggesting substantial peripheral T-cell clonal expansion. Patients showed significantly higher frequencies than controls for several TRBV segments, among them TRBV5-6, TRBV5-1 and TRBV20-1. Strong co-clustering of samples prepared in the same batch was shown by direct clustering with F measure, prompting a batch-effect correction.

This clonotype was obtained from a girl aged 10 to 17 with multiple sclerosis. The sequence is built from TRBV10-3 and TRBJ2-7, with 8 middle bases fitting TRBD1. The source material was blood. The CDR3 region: CAISDPIRGLKHEQYF. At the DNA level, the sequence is TGTGCCATCAGTGACCCGATCAGGGGGCTGAAACACGAGCAGTACTTC.